These 5 T cell receptor beta chains share one sample of origin, sequenced in a study of siplizumab effects on memory and regulatory T cells (dated by TCRdb to 2018 to 2020). Library method: the immunoSEQ multiplex PCR assay. TCRdb stores this immuneACCESS table with in-frame sequences only. Part of the clones is absent; in the studies checked, under half of the shortfall reflects unresolved V genes, and no reason is known for the rest. The sample table holds about 56,000 clones, of which around 98% were seen once. The biggest ten clones account for approximately 0.99% of the sample. Sequencing was done on a sample of naive CD8+ T cells sorted from blood. This sample's cell subset or site label indicates: unstimulated naive T cells. The receptors here all came from a human donor in good health.

CDR3 residues: CAWSVTSGSLDEQYF. The CDR3 DNA reads as TGTGCCTGGAGTGTGACTAGCGGGAGTCTTGACGAGCAGTACTTC. The chain links TRBV30 to TRBJ2-7; 12 bases match TRBD2. The length of the CDR3 is 15 residues. Germline lookup yields CDR1 GTSNPN and CDR2 SVGIG (reference sequence). Unmatched junction bases numbered 5, after V lost 0 bases and J lost 5 bases.

The rearrangement links TRBV7-3 to TRBJ2-3; TRBD2 aligns across 15 bases. Trimming removed 5 bases from V and 7 bases from J; junction bases left unmatched: 4. Per germline, CDR1 SGHTA and CDR2 FQGTGA. The CDR3 loop spans 15 amino acids. The CDR3 bases are TGTGCCAGCAGCGAGGGACTAGCGGGAGGACATACGCAGTATTTT. Amino acid sequence: CASSEGLAGGHTQYF.

V is TRBV5-1 and J is TRBJ2-1; possibly TRBD2 for D (6 bases). This CDR3 is built from 12 residues. V lost 5 bases and J lost 8, with 11 bases in between. Germline CDR1 is SGHRS and CDR2 is YFSETQ. CDR3 sequence reads: CASRGLSDEQFF. The DNA for the CDR3 is TGCGCCAGCAGAGGACTAAGCGATGAGCAGTTCTTC.

The chain recombines TRBV6-1 with TRBJ2-7, with 7 positions matching TRBD1. Looked up from germline, CDR1 is MNHNS and CDR2 is SASEGT. The CDR3 sequence is 14 residues long. J gave up 2 bases and V 3 bases, and 4 bases lay outside the gene matches. The CDR3 spells CASSDGTATYEQYF. CDR3 coding DNA: TGTGCCAGCAGTGATGGGACAGCTACCTACGAGCAGTACTTC.

This sequence joins TRBV28 and TRBJ2-7; a possible D gene is TRBD1 (5 bases). Trimming cost V 1 base and J 1 base, with 8 bases left between them. This CDR3 is 14 amino acids long. Germline CDR1 is MDHEN and CDR2 is SYDVKM. In nucleotides, the CDR3 is TGTGCCAGCAGTTTATTCGCAGGGTCCTACGAGCAGTACTTC. Protein product: CASSLFAGSYEQYF.